The clone carrying this T cell receptor beta chain was counted many times. V shed 6 bases and J 7 bases; nucleotides not matched to a gene: 6. There are 13 residues in the CDR3. This record comes from a study of Graves' ophthalmopathy and Graves' hyperthyroidism. Amplified material comprised TCR beta CDR3 regions derived from RNA transcripts. Following a first-round RT-PCR that used HTBI primers, a second-round multiplex PCR was carried out. TCRdb passed the multiplex PCR reads through MiXCR, listing each CDR3 protein once. This table has some 410,000 distinct CDR3 sequences, roughly 20% appearing once.

Material for sequencing was peripheral blood. The source of this sequence is a woman between 18 and 29 years old with stable Graves' hyperthyroidism. The genes are TRBV12-3 or TRBV12-4 and TRBJ1-5; 7 nucleotides agree with TRBD1. This CDR3 is CASRRQGGQPQHF. Here the CDR3 DNA reads TGTGCCAGCAGAAGACAGGGAGGGCAGCCCCAGCATTTT.